These 21 T cell receptor beta chains were all obtained from the same sample, sequenced in a study of blood T cell repertoires in COVID-19 (TCRdb year 2020). Libraries were built with the immunoSEQ multiplex PCR assay. TCRdb carries this immuneACCESS record with in-frame sequences only. Its versions omit some clonotypes, under half of them owing to an unresolved V gene in the studies checked, with the rest unexplained. The sample contains 80,000 to 95,000 clones, roughly 79% of them found a single time. The top ten constitute roughly 10% of the sample. The material sequenced was peripheral blood. All receptors come from a woman of 80 years or more with acute or convalescent COVID-19.

The chain joins TRBV12-2 to TRBJ2-1; the table calls TRBD2, which could not be checked here. TRBV12-2 has pseudogene status. The CDR3 is 15 amino acids. The chain's CDR3 is CASRLEEGLYNEQFF. The CDR3 region has the DNA TGTGCAAGTCGCTTAGAGGAGGGCCTATATAATGAGCAGTTCTTC.

The chain joins TRBV11-1 to TRBJ2-7, with D possibly matching TRBD1 (6 bases). Germline V CDR1 and CDR2: SGHAT, FQDESV (reference sequence). V gave up 4 bases and J gave up 3 bases, with 13 bases separating them. This CDR3 comprises 14 residues. CDR3 nucleotide sequence: TGTGCCAGCAGCTCCGGCAGGGGAGTCTACGAGCAGTACTTC. It encodes CASSSGRGVYEQYF.

The gene calls are TRBV15 and TRBJ1-5, with D perhaps matching TRBD1 (5 bases). The CDR3 loop spans 17 amino acids. The V gene lost 1 base and the J gene lost 2 bases, with 15 bases spanning the gap. Germline V gives CDR1 LNHNV, CDR2 YYDKDF (reference sequence). The CDR3 nucleotides are TGTGCCACCAGCAGAGCGGGGGGGGAAATAGGCAATCAGCCCCAGCATTTT. Translated: CATSRAGGEIGNQPQHF. The whole variable domain, remainder taken from reference TRBV15 and TRBJ1-5, is DAMVIQNPRYQVTQFGKPVTLSCSQTLNHNVMYWYQQKSSQAPKLLFHYYDKDFNNEADTPDNFQSRRPNTSFCFLDIRSPGLGDTAMYLCATSRAGGEIGNQPQHFGDGTRLSIL.

This clone was observed once. The rearrangement uses TRBV7-8 and TRBJ1-2; 9 bases are a match to TRBD1. In germline, CDR1 is SGHVS, CDR2 FQNEAQ. This CDR3 has 15 amino acids. Trimming took 1 base from V and 10 from J; bases not matched to a gene: 10. The CDR3 bases are TGTGCCAGCAGCTTAGTTCGTGGGACAGGGAGCCCCTACACCTTC. Its protein product is CASSLVRGTGSPYTF.

The J gene is TRBJ1-4, the V gene TRBV7-9, with a tentative D call TRBD1 (6 bases). V dropped 2 bases and J dropped 5 bases, with 6 bases sitting between them. Germline CDR1 and CDR2: SEHNR and FQNEAQ (reference sequence). CDR3 length: 13 residues. The CDR3 coding sequence is TGTGCCAGCAGCTTAACAGGGAATGAAAAACTGTTTTTT. Its translation: CASSLTGNEKLFF.

This clone has just one count. The J gene is TRBJ2-2, the V gene TRBV29-1; TRBD1 agrees at 7 bases. The trim removed 7 bases at V and 1 base at J, leaving 3 bases unmatched. Germline loops: CDR1 SQVTM, CDR2 ANQGSEA. The CDR3 has 13 amino acids. The CDR3 is CSARDRNTGELFF. CDR3 coding DNA: TGCAGCGCTCGGGACAGGAACACCGGGGAGCTGTTTTTT.

This chain joins TRBV18 and TRBJ2-7; D is uncertain. V gave up 2 bases and J gave up 4 bases, with 9 bases separating them. Germline V lookup: CDR1 KGHSH, CDR2 LQKENI. The CDR3 is 13 amino acids. CDR3 coding DNA: TGTGCCAGCTCACCAGGCTCGCAGTACGAGCAGTACTTC. Translated, it gives CASSPGSQYEQYF. The complete variable domain, with remaining parts taken from reference TRBV18 and TRBJ2-7, reads NAGVMQNPRHLVRRRGQEARLRCSPMKGHSHVYWYRQLPEEGLKFMVYLQKENIIDESGMPKERFSAEFPKEGPSILRIQQVVRGDSAAYFCASSPGSQYEQYFGPGTRLTVT.

The genes are TRBV2 and TRBJ1-4; 11 nucleotides agree with TRBD1. In germline, CDR1 is SNHLY, CDR2 FYNNEI. V was pared by 6 bases and J by 8 bases, with 5 bases of the junction left unmatched. This CDR3 contains 14 residues. The CDR3 DNA follows: TGTGCCAGCAGAACCCGGGACAGGGGGGAAAAACTGTTTTTT. It codes for CASRTRDRGEKLFF.

The J gene is TRBJ2-7, the V gene TRBV30, with 8 nucleotides matching TRBD2. Unmatched junction bases numbered 4, after V lost 3 bases and J lost 0 bases. In germline, CDR1 is GTSNPN, CDR2 SVGIG (reference sequence). The CDR3 consists of 14 residues. CDR3 nucleotides: TGTGCCTGGAGAACACTAGCGGCCTCCTACGAGCAGTACTTC. Its translation is CAWRTLAASYEQYF.

The chain recombines TRBV29-1 with TRBJ2-3; 7 bases agree with TRBD1. In germline, CDR1 is SQVTM, CDR2 ANQGSEA. The CDR3 contains 13 residues. Losses at the gene ends were 7 bases for V and 0 bases for J; bases not matched to a gene: 4. The CDR3 nucleotides read TGCAGCGCACAACAGGGGAGCACAGATACGCAGTATTTT. Its translation: CSAQQGSTDTQYF.

V is TRBV30 and J is TRBJ1-4; weak D call: TRBD1 (6 bases). The germline V gene encodes CDR1 GTSNPN and CDR2 SVGIG (reference sequence). The ends were cut back, 4 bases at V and 3 bases at J, with 9 bases in the middle. The CDR3 spans 13 residues. CDR3 sequence (DNA): TGTGCCTGGAACTCAGGGGCTAATGAAAAACTGTTTTTT. This gives the protein CAWNSGANEKLFF.

The chain uses TRBV18 and TRBJ1-2; D is possibly TRBD1 (5 bases). With 5 bases removed from V and 8 bases from J, the gap between germline ends came to 18 bases. Looked up from germline, CDR1 is KGHSH and CDR2 is LQKENI. The CDR3 contains 14 residues. The CDR3 coding sequence is TGTGCCAGCTCAATCCGGGGGGAAGGGTCCGGCTACACCTTC. Translated: CASSIRGEGSGYTF.

The chain is built from TRBV12-3 or TRBV12-4 and TRBJ1-2; 8 bases are shared with TRBD1. J was trimmed by 4 bases and V by 6 bases; bases with no gene match: 4. This CDR3 is built from 13 residues. The CDR3 protein is CASRAGTGYGYTF. CDR3 sequence (DNA): TGTGCCAGCAGAGCCGGGACAGGCTATGGCTACACCTTC.

V and J are TRBV11-2 and TRBJ2-5, with unresolved D. From germline, CDR1 is SGHAT and CDR2 FQNNGV. The CDR3 contains 12 residues. V lost 5 bases and J 0 bases, leaving 4 bases between the germline ends. CDR3 loop: CASSRYQETQYF. For the CDR3, the DNA is TGTGCCAGCAGCCGGTACCAAGAGACCCAGTACTTC.

The rearrangement joins TRBV7-2 to TRBJ1-4; possible D gene TRBD1, 5 bases. Germline V gene sequence: CDR1 SGHTA, CDR2 FQGNSA. The CDR3 sequence is 14 residues long. V shed 1 base and J shed 8 bases, with 11 bases lying between them. The CDR3 protein is CASSLGQGGEKLFF. In DNA, the CDR3 is TGTGCCAGCAGCTTAGGGCAGGGAGGGGAAAAACTGTTTTTT.

This chain connects TRBV19 to TRBJ1-5; 7 nucleotides line up with TRBD1. CDR1 LNHDA and CDR2 SQIVND come from the germline V gene (reference sequence). With V trimmed by 1 base and J by 6 bases, 6 bases remained unmatched. The CDR3 is 15 amino acids. Here the CDR3 DNA reads TGTGCCAGTAGTATAGGGACAGGTCAAGGTCAGCCCCAGCATTTT. Encoded protein: CASSIGTGQGQPQHF.

J is TRBJ1-1 and V is TRBV7-3; 8 nucleotides line up with TRBD1. V lost 6 bases and J lost 1; bases outside the gene matches: 7. This CDR3 is built from 15 residues. CDR1 and CDR2 from the germline V gene are SGHTA and FQGTGA. The CDR3 sequence is CASSLGDRRNTEAFF. CDR3 nucleotides: TGTGCCAGCAGTTTAGGGGACAGGAGGAACACTGAAGCTTTCTTT.

The chain combines TRBV6-2 or TRBV6-3 with TRBJ2-3; TRBD1 matches at 9 bases. The germline V gene encodes CDR1 MNHEY and CDR2 SVGEGT. CDR3 length equals 18 residues. Trimming at V came to 2 bases and at J to 0 bases, leaving 9 bases not matched to a gene. The chain's CDR3 is CASSYRPPTGGSTDTQYF. Here the CDR3 DNA reads TGTGCCAGCAGTTACAGGCCCCCGACAGGGGGAAGCACAGATACGCAGTATTTT.

This chain uses TRBV5-6 with TRBJ1-4, with D unresolved. CDR3 length equals 13 residues. Germline V gives CDR1 SGHDT, CDR2 YYEEEE. Trimming pared 3 bases from V and 3 bases from J, leaving 6 bases between. The CDR3 sequence: CASSSWPNEKLFF. CDR3 nucleotide sequence: TGTGCCAGCAGCTCCTGGCCTAATGAAAAACTGTTTTTT.

J is TRBJ1-2 and V is TRBV27; a weak D match, TRBD1 (5 bases). V gave up 5 bases and J gave up 4 bases, with 17 bases separating them. CDR3 length equals 15 residues. Germline assignment: CDR1 MNHEY and CDR2 SMNVEV (reference sequence). The DNA for the CDR3 is TGTGCCAGCAGTCCGACCCGGGGGTCGACCTATGGCTACACCTTC. Translated, it gives CASSPTRGSTYGYTF.

The chain has TRBV6-5 and TRBJ1-1; D perhaps matches TRBD1 (6 bases). Between the trimmed V and J ends, which lost 6 bases and 4 bases, there was a span of 18 bases. Germline values: CDR1 MNHEY, CDR2 SVGAGI. This CDR3 spans 15 amino acids. CDR3 in DNA: TGTGCCAGCAGCCGAAACAGGGACGGGGTCACTGAAGCTTTCTTT. As protein: CASSRNRDGVTEAFF.